These 21 T cell receptor beta chains came from one sample sequenced in a study of T cell responses to AZD1222 COVID-19 vaccine. Data came from immunoSEQ multiplex PCR; TCRdb stores just in-frame clones and leaves some out. The sample consists of approximately 100,000 clones, 93% of them appearing once. The specimen comprised peripheral blood, sampled on day 0 of AZD1222 vaccination. The source of these receptors is an adult in good health.

The chain employs TRBV15 and TRBJ2-3; D gene uncertain. Germline CDR1 reads LNHNV; CDR2 reads YYDKDF (reference sequence). The germline V and J ends were trimmed by 4 bases and 6 bases, with 8 bases remaining between them. The CDR3 contains 12 residues. In DNA form, the CDR3 reads TGTGCCACCAGCACCCGTGGGGATACGCAGTATTTT. Amino acid sequence: CATSTRGDTQYF. The variable domain in full, with the rest retrieved from reference TRBV15 and TRBJ2-3, is DAMVIQNPRYQVTQFGKPVTLSCSQTLNHNVMYWYQQKSSQAPKLLFHYYDKDFNNEADTPDNFQSRRPNTSFCFLDIRSPGLGDTAMYLCATSTRGDTQYFGPGTRLTVL.

This clone was seen a single time. This chain links TRBV7-2 with TRBJ1-1, with a possible D match to TRBD1 (5 bases). The CDR3 runs 15 residues. Germline assignment: CDR1 SGHTA and CDR2 FQGNSA. Deletions cut 3 bases from V and 5 bases from J, with 16 bases between. DNA of the CDR3: TGTGCCAGCAGCTTCATCAGGGCGAGGAGGACTGAAGCTTTCTTT. Protein sequence: CASSFIRARRTEAFF.

This chain links TRBV25-1 with TRBJ2-1; 10 bases are a match to TRBD2. The V gene's germline CDR1 is MGHDK and CDR2 SYGVNS. This CDR3 is built from 16 residues. J was trimmed by 7 bases and V by 2 bases; bases with no gene match: 8. CDR3 sequence reads: CASSEQGSGRQNEQFF. The CDR3 DNA sequence: TGTGCCAGCAGTGAACAGGGTAGCGGGAGGCAAAATGAGCAGTTCTTC.

The chain joins TRBV2 to TRBJ2-1; D is unresolved. CDR1 is SNHLY and CDR2 is FYNNEI in the germline V gene. The CDR3 is made up of 14 amino acids. V was trimmed by 6 bases and J by 0 bases, leaving 9 bases between them. CDR3 sequence (DNA): TGTGCCAGCAGGCGGAGTAGCTCCTACAATGAGCAGTTCTTC. It yields the protein CASRRSSSYNEQFF. The complete variable domain, with remaining parts taken from reference TRBV2 and TRBJ2-1, reads EPEVTQTPSHQVTQMGQEVILRCVPISNHLYFYWYRQILGQKVEFLVSFYNNEISEKSEIFDDQFSVERPDGSNFTLKIRSTKLEDSAMYFCASRRSSSYNEQFFGPGTRLTVL.

The chain has TRBV6-1 and TRBJ1-6; D is perhaps TRBD1 (5 bases). The CDR3 covers 17 residues. The germline V gene has CDR1 MNHNS and CDR2 SASEGT. The ends were cut back, 0 bases at V and 7 bases at J, with 16 bases in the middle. In DNA form, the CDR3 reads TGTGCCAGCAGTGAAGCGCGGGCGTGGGACCGGAATTCACCCCTCCACTTT. The encoded protein is CASSEARAWDRNSPLHF.

The V gene is TRBV7-2, the J gene TRBJ2-1; 11 nucleotides agree with TRBD2. Germline assignment: CDR1 SGHTA and CDR2 FQGNSA. With 5 bases clipped from V and 10 bases from J, the junction kept 10 bases outside the gene matches. CDR3 length: 15 residues. CDR3 in DNA: TGTGCCAGCAGCCTCGAGTTAGCGGGAGGGCCCGAGCAGTTCTTC. Its translation is CASSLELAGGPEQFF.

This clone was seen just once. The V call is TRBV6-4, the J call TRBJ2-1; 7 bases fit TRBD2. The V gene end was trimmed by 3 bases and the J gene end by 5 bases; junction bases not matched to a gene: 7. The germline CDR1 and CDR2 sequences are MRHNA and SNTAGT. This CDR3 is built from 15 residues. The CDR3 DNA follows: TGTGCCAGCAGTGAGTTTAGCGGGCCCGACAATGAGCAGTTCTTC. It translates to CASSEFSGPDNEQFF.

The CDR3 region has the DNA TGTGCCTGGAACCCTAGCTCCTACGAGCAGTACTTC. As protein: CAWNPSSYEQYF. The J gene is TRBJ2-7, the V gene TRBV30, with no clear D. There are 12 residues in the CDR3. Trimming removed 4 bases at V and 0 bases at J, with 7 bases between. The germline CDR1 and CDR2 sequences are GTSNPN and SVGIG (reference sequence).

This clone was observed once. The chain combines TRBV7-2 with TRBJ1-1; 7 bases are shared with TRBD1. This CDR3 is 15 amino acids long. The trim removed 0 bases at V and 4 bases at J, leaving 5 bases unmatched. Germline CDR1 is SGHTA and CDR2 is FQGNSA. As DNA, the CDR3 is TGTGCCAGCAGCTTAGCAGGGGGCGGTGGCACTGAAGCTTTCTTT. Protein product: CASSLAGGGGTEAFF. The variable domain in full, with the rest retrieved from reference TRBV7-2 and TRBJ1-1, is GAGVSQSPSNKVTEKGKDVELRCDPISGHTALYWYRQSLGQGLEFLIYFQGNSAPDKSGLPSDRFSAERTGGSVSTLTIQRTQQEDSAVYLCASSLAGGGGTEAFFGQGTRLTVV.

The rearrangement links TRBV5-4 to TRBJ2-7; weak D call: TRBD2 (5 bases). The germline V gene has CDR1 SGHNT and CDR2 YYREEE (reference sequence). Trimming cost V 4 bases and J 5 bases, with 16 bases left between them. The length of the CDR3 is 14 residues. The CDR3 here is CASSPFGLVDEQYF. CDR3 sequence (DNA): TGTGCCAGCAGCCCCTTTGGACTTGTCGACGAGCAGTACTTC.

This chain connects TRBV27 to TRBJ2-1; 9 positions match TRBD2. J was trimmed by 6 bases and V by 4 bases; bases with no gene match: 4. CDR3 length equals 14 residues. Looked up from germline, CDR1 is MNHEY and CDR2 is SMNVEV (reference sequence). CDR3 sequence: CASSSDSGGNEQFF. The CDR3, as DNA: TGTGCCAGCAGTTCCGATAGCGGGGGCAATGAGCAGTTCTTC.

This clone was seen once. The rearrangement uses TRBV30 and TRBJ2-5, with D perhaps TRBD1 or TRBD2 (5 bases each). The CDR3 runs 15 residues. Germline CDR1 GTSNPN, CDR2 SVGIG (reference sequence). The ends were cut back, 3 bases at V and 2 bases at J, with 16 bases in the middle. CDR3 loop: CAWRQLYGGQETQYF. In DNA, the CDR3 is TGTGCCTGGAGACAACTTTATGGGGGACAAGAGACCCAGTACTTC. The full variable domain, rest sourced from reference TRBV30 and TRBJ2-5, is SQTIHQWPATLVQPVGSPLSLECTVEGTSNPNLYWYRQAAGRGLQLLFYSVGIGQISSEVPQNLSASRPQDRQFILSSKKLLLSDSGFYLCAWRQLYGGQETQYFGPGTRLLVL.

This chain connects TRBV12-5 to TRBJ2-3, with 10 bases lining up with TRBD2. This CDR3 is 14 amino acids long. The germline V gene encodes CDR1 LGHNT and CDR2 FRNRAP. After removal of 6 bases from V and 8 bases from J, the junction contained 8 bases not matched to a gene. Here the CDR3 DNA reads TGTGCTAGTGGCCTGGGACTAGCGACCTCTACGCAGTATTTT. Protein sequence: CASGLGLATSTQYF.

The chain carries TRBV6-2 or TRBV6-3 and TRBJ2-2; TRBD2 matches at 8 bases. J gave up 6 bases and V 4 bases, and 7 bases lay outside the gene matches. Looked up from germline, CDR1 is MNHEY and CDR2 is SVGEGT. The CDR3 length is 15 residues. CDR3 sequence reads: CASSSLLAGPGELFF. In DNA form, the CDR3 reads TGTGCCAGCAGTTCCTTATTAGCGGGACCCGGGGAGCTGTTTTTT.

The chain combines TRBV28 with TRBJ1-6, with a weak D call TRBD1 (6 bases). V dropped 7 bases and J dropped 7 bases, with 17 bases sitting between them. The CDR3 has 15 amino acids. CDR1 MDHEN and CDR2 SYDVKM come from the germline V gene. This CDR3 is CASTTRGGTNSPLHF. In DNA form, the CDR3 reads TGTGCCAGCACCACGAGGGGGGGCACGAATTCACCCCTCCACTTT. Complete variable domain (other parts from reference TRBV28 and TRBJ1-6): DVKVTQSSRYLVKRTGEKVFLECVQDMDHENMFWYRQDPGLGLRLIYFSYDVKMKEKGDIPEGYSVSREKKERFSLILESASTNQTSMYLCASTTRGGTNSPLHFGNGTRLTVT.

The chain carries TRBV6-6 and TRBJ1-5; D is unclear. Trimming stripped 5 bases from V and 9 bases from J, with 11 bases between. Germline V gene data show CDR1 as MNHNY and CDR2 as SVGAGI (reference sequence). The CDR3 covers 12 residues. CDR3 bases: TGTGCCAGCAGTCCTCAGCTTCTGCCCCAGCATTTT. Translated, it gives CASSPQLLPQHF.

This clone was detected once. The CDR3 DNA follows: TGTGCCAGCAGAAAAAGCAGCCAAGAGACCCAGTACTTC. As protein: CASRKSSQETQYF. V usage is TRBV12-3 or TRBV12-4 and J usage is TRBJ2-5; D uncertain. Trimming cost V 6 bases and J 1 base, with 9 bases left between them. The length of the CDR3 is 13 residues.

This clone has just one count. This chain connects TRBV6-5 to TRBJ2-7; D gene unclear. V was pared by 6 bases and J by 6 bases, with 15 bases between. CDR1 MNHEY and CDR2 SVGAGI come from the germline V gene. The CDR3 is 13 residues long. The CDR3 DNA sequence: TGTGCCAGCAGCATGGGCCACTCTGGCGAGCAGTACTTC. Translated, it gives CASSMGHSGEQYF.

The rearrangement uses TRBV9 and TRBJ2-1, with 7 bases aligning to TRBD1. CDR3 size: 22 residues. CDR1 and CDR2 from the germline V gene are SGDLS and YYNGEE. Trimming cost V 2 bases and J 3 bases; bases outside gene matches: 26. CDR3 in amino acids: CASSVGVSRGLSNTGDYNEQFF. The CDR3 bases are TGTGCCAGCAGCGTTGGAGTGAGCCGGGGCCTAAGTAACACAGGGGACTACAATGAGCAGTTCTTC. Full variable domain (remainder filled in from reference TRBV9 and TRBJ2-1): DSGVTQTPKHLITATGQRVTLRCSPRSGDLSVYWYQQSLDQGLQFLIQYYNGEERAKGNILERFSAQQFPDLHSELNLSSLELGDSALYFCASSVGVSRGLSNTGDYNEQFFGPGTRLTVL.

The chain links TRBV28 to TRBJ2-2, with D tentatively TRBD2 (6 bases). The germline CDR1 and CDR2 sequences are MDHEN and SYDVKM. V was trimmed by 3 bases and J by 4 bases, leaving 12 bases between them. The CDR3 totals 15 residues. CDR3 amino acids: CASSLGGLSTGELFF. The CDR3 coding sequence is TGTGCCAGCAGTTTGGGGGGATTAAGCACCGGGGAGCTGTTTTTT.

This clone was seen only once. DNA for the CDR3: TGTGCCAGCAGTGACGGACAGGGGCGATCCTACGAGCAGTACTTC. Its translation: CASSDGQGRSYEQYF. The genes are TRBV6-1 and TRBJ2-7; 9 bases are shared with TRBD1. J was trimmed by 1 base and V by 3 bases; bases with no gene match: 4. CDR3 length: 15 residues. The germline CDR1 and CDR2 sequences are MNHNS and SASEGT.